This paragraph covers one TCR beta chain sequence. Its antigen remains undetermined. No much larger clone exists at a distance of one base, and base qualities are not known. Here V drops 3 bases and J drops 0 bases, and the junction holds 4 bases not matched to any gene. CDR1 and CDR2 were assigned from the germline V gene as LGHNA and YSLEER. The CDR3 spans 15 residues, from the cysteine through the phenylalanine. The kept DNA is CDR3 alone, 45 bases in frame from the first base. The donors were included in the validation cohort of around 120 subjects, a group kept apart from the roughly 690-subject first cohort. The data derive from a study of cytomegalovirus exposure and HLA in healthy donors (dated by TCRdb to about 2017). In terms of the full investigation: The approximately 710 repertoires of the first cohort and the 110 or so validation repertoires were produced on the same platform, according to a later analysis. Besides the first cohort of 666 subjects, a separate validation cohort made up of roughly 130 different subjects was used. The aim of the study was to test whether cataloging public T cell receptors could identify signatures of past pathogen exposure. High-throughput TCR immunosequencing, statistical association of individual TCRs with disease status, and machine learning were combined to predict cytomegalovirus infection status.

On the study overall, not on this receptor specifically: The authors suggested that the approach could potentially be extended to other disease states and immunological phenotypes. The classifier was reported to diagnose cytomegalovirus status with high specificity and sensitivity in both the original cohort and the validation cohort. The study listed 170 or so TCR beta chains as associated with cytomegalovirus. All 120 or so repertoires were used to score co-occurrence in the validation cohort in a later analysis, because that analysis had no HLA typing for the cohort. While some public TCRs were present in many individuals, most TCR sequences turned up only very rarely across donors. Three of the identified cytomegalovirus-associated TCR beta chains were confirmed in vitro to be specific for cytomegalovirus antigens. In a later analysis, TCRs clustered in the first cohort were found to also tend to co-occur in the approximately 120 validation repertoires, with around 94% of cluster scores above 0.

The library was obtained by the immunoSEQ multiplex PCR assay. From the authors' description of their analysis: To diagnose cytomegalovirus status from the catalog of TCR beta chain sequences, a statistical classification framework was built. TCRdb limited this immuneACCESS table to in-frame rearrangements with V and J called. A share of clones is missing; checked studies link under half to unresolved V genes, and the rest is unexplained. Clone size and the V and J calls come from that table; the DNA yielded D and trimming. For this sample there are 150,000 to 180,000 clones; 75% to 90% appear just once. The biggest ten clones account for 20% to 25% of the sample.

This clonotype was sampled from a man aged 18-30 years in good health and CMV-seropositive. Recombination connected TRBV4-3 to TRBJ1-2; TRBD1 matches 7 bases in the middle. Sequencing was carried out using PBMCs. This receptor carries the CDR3 CASSQADRSNYGYTF. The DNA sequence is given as TGCGCCAGCAGCCAGGCGGACAGGTCTAACTATGGCTACACCTTC.